This T cell receptor beta chain was identified during a study of blood T cell repertoires in COVID-19. TCRdb's table, derived via immunoSEQ multiplex PCR, lists solely in-frame clones and lacks some. This sample yields almost 350,000 clones, of which approximately 90% are seen a single time; 3% to 4.5% belongs to the top ten. Germline V gene lookup returns CDR1 KGHSH and CDR2 LQKENI. This CDR3 region has 17 residues. V lost 2 bases and J lost 7; bases outside the gene matches: 15. The clonotype was recovered from a woman aged 55 to 70 with COVID-19, enrolled during active disease. The chain links TRBV18 to TRBJ1-2, with TRBD1 matching 8 bases. The sample comprised peripheral blood. The DNA of the CDR3 is TGTGCCAGCTCACCATTCTTGGACAGGGTGGTTGTAAGTGGCTACACCTTC. It codes for CASSPFLDRVVVSGYTF.